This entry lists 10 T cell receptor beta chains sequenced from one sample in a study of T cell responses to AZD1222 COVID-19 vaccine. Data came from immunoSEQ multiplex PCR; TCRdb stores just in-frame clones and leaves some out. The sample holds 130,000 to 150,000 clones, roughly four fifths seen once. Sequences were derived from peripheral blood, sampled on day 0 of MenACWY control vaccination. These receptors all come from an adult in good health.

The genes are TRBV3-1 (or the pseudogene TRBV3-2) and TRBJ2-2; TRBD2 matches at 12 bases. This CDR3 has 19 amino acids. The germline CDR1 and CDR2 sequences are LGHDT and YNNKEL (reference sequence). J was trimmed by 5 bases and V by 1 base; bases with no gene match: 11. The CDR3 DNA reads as TGTGCCAGCAGCCAAGGCGGTGGGCTAGCGGGGGGGCCGACCGGGGAGCTGTTTTTT. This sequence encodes CASSQGGGLAGGPTGELFF.

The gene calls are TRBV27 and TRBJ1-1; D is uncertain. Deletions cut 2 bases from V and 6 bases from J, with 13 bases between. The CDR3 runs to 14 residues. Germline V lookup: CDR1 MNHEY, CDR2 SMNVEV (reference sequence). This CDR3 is CASSLEGSNPEAFF. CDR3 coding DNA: TGTGCCAGCAGTTTAGAGGGTTCTAATCCTGAAGCTTTCTTT.

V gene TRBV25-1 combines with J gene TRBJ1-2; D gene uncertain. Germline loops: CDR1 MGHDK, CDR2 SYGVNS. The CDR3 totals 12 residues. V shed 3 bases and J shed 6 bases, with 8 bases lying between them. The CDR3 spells CASSDWGNGYTF. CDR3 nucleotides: TGTGCCAGCAGTGATTGGGGAAATGGCTACACCTTC.

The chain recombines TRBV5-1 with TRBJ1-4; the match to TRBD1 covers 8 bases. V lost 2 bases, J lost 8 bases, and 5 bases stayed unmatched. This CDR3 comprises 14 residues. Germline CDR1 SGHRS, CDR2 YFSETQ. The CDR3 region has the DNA TGCGCCAGCAGCTTACAGGGGGGGCGAGAAAAACTGTTTTTT. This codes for CASSLQGGREKLFF.

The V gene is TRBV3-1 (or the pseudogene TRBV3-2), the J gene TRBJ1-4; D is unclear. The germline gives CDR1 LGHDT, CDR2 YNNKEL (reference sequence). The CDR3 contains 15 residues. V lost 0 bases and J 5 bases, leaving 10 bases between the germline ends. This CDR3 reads CASSQDPQENEKLFF. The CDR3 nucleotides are TGTGCCAGCAGCCAAGATCCCCAGGAGAATGAAAAACTGTTTTTT.

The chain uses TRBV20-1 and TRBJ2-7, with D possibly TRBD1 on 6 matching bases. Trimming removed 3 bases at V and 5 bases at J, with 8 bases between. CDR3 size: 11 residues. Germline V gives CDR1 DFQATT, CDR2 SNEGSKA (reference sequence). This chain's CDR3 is CSASQGNEQYV. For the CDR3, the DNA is TGCAGTGCTAGTCAGGGGAACGAGCAGTACGTC.

The CDR3: CASSASRIGYTF. CDR3 DNA sequence: TGTGCCAGCAGCGCCTCAAGGATTGGCTACACCTTC. This chain connects TRBV9 to TRBJ1-2; D remains ambiguous. Germline-derived CDR1 and CDR2 are SGDLS and YYNGEE. CDR3 length: 12 amino acids. V dropped 3 bases and J dropped 7 bases, with 10 bases sitting between them.

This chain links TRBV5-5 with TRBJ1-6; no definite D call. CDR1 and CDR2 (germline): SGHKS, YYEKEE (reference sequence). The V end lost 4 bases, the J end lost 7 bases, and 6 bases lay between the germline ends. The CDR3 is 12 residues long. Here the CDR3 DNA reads TGTGCCAGCAGCAAACAGAATTCACCCCTCCACTTT. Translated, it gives CASSKQNSPLHF.

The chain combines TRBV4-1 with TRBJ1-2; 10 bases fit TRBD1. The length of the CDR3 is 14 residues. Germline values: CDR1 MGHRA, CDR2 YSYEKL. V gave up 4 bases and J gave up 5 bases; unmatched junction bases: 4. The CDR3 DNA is TGCGCCAGCAGCCCCGACAGGGGGCCTTATGGCTACACCTTC. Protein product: CASSPDRGPYGYTF.

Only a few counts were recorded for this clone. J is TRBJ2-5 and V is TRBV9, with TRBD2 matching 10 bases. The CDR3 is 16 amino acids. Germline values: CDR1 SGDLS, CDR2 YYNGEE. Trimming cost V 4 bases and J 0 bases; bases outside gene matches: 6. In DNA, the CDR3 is TGTGCCAGCAGCTTGGGACTAGCGCATCACCAAGAGACCCAGTACTTC. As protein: CASSLGLAHHQETQYF.